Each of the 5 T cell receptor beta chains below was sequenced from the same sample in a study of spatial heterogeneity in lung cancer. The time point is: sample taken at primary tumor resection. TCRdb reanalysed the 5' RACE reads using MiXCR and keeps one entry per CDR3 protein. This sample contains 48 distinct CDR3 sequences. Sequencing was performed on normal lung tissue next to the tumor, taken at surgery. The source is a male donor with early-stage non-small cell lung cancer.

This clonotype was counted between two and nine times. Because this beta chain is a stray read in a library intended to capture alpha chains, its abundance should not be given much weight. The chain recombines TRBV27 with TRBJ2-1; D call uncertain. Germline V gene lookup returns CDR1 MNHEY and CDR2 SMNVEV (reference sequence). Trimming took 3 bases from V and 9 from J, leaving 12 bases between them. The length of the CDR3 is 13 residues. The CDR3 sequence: CASSLAALGEQFF. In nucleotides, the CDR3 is TGTGCCAGCAGTTTGGCAGCCCTCGGTGAGCAGTTCTTC.

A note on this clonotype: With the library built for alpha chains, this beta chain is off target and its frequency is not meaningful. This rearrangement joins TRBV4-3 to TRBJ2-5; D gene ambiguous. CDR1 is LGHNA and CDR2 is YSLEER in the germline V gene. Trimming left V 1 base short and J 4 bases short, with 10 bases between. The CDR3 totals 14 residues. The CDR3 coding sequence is TGCGCCAGCAGCCAAGGCATAGGCGGAGAGACCCAGTACTTC. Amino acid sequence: CASSQGIGGETQYF.

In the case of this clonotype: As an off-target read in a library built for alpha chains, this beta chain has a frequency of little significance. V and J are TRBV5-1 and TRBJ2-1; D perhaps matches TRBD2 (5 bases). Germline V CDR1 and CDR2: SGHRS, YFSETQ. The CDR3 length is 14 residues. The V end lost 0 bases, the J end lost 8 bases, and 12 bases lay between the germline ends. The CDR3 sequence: CASSLALALDEQFF. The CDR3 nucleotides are TGCGCCAGCAGCTTGGCCCTAGCCTTAGATGAGCAGTTCTTC.

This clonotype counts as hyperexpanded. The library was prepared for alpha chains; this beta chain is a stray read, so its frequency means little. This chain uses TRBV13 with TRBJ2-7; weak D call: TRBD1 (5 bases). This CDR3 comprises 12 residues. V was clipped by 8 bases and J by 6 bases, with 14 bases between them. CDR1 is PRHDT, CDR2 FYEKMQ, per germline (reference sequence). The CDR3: CASGQGSREQYF. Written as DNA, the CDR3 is TGTGCCAGCGGCCAGGGATCTCGCGAGCAGTACTTC.

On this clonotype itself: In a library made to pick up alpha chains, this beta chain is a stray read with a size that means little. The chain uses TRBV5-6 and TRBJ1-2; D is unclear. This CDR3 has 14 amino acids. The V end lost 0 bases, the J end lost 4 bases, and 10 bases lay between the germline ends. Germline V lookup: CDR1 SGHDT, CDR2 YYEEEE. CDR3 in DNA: TGTGCCAGCAGCTTGGGTGGCAGGACCTATGGCTACACCTTC. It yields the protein CASSLGGRTYGYTF.